The clone carrying this T cell receptor beta chain was seen a few times. Its target is not known. This record comes from a study of response to subunit inactivated influenza vaccine. TCRdb recomputed calls from the RT-PCR reads with MiXCR, one row per CDR3 protein. In the table there are around 760,000 distinct CDR3 sequences, approximately 15% of which are singletons. The CDR3 covers 16 residues. Trimming took 2 bases from V and 0 from J, leaving 10 bases between them. The germline CDR1 and CDR2 sequences are KGHSH and LQKENI. Study findings and constraints: New T cells are recruited in small numbers by each seasonal influenza vaccination, according to the authors' suggestion.

The TCR sequence derives from a man aged 50 or older who received an inactivated influenza vaccine. The sample in question was PBMCs from blood, obtained 14 to 15 days before vaccination. V usage is TRBV18 and J usage is TRBJ1-4; unclear D gene. DNA of the CDR3: TGTGCCAGCTCACCATTATCGGCAGCAACTAATGAAAAACTGTTTTTT. This gives the protein CASSPLSAATNEKLFF.